Sequencing of this T cell receptor beta chain was carried out in a study of T cell responses to AZD1222 COVID-19 vaccine. Method: immunoSEQ multiplex PCR; TCRdb's copy keeps in-frame clones and lacks some. The table includes 100,000 to 150,000 clones, 92% detected once. V was trimmed by 3 bases and J by 5 bases, leaving 18 bases between them. This CDR3 has 16 residues. Germline V CDR1 and CDR2: SGHRS, YFSETQ. This clone was detected only once. The specimen comprised peripheral blood, sampled 28 days after the second AZD1222 dose. This sequence was found in an adult who received the AZD1222 COVID-19 vaccine. V is TRBV5-1 and J is TRBJ1-3; possible D gene TRBD1, 6 bases. The CDR3 protein is CASSSGGGTNRNTIYF. DNA for the CDR3: TGCGCCAGCAGCTCCGGCGGGGGGACAAATCGAAACACCATATATTTT.